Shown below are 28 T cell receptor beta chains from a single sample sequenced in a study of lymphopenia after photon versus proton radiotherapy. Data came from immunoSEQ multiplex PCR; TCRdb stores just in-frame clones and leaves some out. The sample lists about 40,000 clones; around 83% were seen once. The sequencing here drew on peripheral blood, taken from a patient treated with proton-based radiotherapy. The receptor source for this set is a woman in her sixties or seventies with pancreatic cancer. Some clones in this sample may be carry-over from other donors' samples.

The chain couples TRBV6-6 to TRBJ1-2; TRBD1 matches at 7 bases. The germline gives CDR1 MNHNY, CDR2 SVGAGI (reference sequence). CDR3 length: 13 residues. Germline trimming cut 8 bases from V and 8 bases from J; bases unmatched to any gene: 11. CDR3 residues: CASGEGGSGGYTF. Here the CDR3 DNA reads TGTGCCAGCGGCGAAGGGGGCTCGGGGGGCTACACCTTC.

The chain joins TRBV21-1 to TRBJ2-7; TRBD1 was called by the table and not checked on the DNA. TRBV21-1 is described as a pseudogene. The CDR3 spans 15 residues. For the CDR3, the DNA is TGTGCCAGCAGCAAAAGGGTACAGGGGTCCTACGAGCAGTACTTC. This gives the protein CASSKRVQGSYEQYF.

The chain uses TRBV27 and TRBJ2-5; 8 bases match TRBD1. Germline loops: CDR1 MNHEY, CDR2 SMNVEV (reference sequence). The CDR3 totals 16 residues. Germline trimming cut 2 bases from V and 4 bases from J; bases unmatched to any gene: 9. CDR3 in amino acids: CASSLPLGQGTETQYF. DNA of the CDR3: TGTGCCAGCAGTTTACCCCTAGGACAGGGAACAGAGACCCAGTACTTC.

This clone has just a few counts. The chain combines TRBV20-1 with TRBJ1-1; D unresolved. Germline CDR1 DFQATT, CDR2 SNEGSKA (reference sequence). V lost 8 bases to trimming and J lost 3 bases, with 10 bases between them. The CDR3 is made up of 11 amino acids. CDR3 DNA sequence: TGCAGTACCCAGTCGTACACTGAAGCTTTCTTT. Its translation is CSTQSYTEAFF.

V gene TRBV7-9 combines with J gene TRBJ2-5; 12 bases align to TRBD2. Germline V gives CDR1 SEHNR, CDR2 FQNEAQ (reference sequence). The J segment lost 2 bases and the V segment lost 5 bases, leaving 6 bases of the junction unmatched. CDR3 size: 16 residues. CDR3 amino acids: CASSPGLAGQQETQYF. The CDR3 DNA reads TGTGCCAGCAGCCCTGGACTAGCGGGGCAACAAGAGACCCAGTACTTC.

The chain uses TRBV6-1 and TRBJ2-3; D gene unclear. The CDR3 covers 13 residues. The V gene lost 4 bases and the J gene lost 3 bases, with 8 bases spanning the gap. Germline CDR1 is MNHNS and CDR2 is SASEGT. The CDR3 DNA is TGTGCCAGCAGTGGGAGAGGAACAGATACGCAGTATTTT. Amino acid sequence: CASSGRGTDTQYF.

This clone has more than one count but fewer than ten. CDR3 sequence reads: CASSLGGRGVYEQYF. In nucleotides, the CDR3 is TGCGCCAGCAGCTTGGGGGGACGGGGAGTGTACGAGCAGTACTTC. This chain joins TRBV5-1 and TRBJ2-7, with D perhaps given as TRBD1 or TRBD2 (5 bases each). This CDR3 is 15 amino acids long. Trimming left V 0 bases short and J 4 bases short, with 14 bases between. Per the germline V gene, CDR1 is SGHRS and CDR2 is YFSETQ.

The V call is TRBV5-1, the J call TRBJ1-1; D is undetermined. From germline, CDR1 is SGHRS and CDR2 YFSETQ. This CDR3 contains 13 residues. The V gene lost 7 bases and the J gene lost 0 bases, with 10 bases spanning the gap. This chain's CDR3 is CASQGSVNTEAFF. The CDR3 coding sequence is TGCGCCAGCCAAGGGTCCGTGAACACTGAAGCTTTCTTT.

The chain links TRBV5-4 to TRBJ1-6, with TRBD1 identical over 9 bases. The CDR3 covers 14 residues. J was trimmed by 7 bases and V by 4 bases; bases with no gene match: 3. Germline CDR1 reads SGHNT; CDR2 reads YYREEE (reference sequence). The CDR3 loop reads CASSRQGGNSPLHF. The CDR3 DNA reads TGTGCCAGCAGCCGACAGGGGGGGAATTCACCCCTCCACTTT.

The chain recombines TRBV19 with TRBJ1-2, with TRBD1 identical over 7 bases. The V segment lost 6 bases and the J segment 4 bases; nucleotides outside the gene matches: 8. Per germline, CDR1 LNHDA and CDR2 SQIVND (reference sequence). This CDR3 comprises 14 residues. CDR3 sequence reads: CASRSRDSLYGYTF. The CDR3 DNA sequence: TGTGCCAGTAGGAGCCGGGACAGCCTCTATGGCTACACCTTC.

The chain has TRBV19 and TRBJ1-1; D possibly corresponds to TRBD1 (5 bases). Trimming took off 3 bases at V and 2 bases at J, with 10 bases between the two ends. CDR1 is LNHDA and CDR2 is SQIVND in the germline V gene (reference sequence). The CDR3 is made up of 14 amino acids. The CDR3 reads CASSIGQTNTEAFF. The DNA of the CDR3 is TGTGCCAGTAGTATTGGACAAACAAACACTGAAGCTTTCTTT.

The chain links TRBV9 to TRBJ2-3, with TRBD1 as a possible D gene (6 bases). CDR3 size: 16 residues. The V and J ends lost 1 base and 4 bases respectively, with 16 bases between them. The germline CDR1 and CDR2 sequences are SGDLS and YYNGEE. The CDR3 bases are TGTGCCAGCAGCGTACAGGGGCAGGGGTACGCAGATACGCAGTATTTT. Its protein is CASSVQGQGYADTQYF.

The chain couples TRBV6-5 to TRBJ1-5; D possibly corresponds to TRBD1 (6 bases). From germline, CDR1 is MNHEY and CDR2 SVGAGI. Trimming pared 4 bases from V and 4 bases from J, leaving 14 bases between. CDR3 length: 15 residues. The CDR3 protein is CASSSLQGANQPQHF. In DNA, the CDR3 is TGTGCCAGCAGTTCCCTACAGGGAGCTAATCAGCCCCAGCATTTT.

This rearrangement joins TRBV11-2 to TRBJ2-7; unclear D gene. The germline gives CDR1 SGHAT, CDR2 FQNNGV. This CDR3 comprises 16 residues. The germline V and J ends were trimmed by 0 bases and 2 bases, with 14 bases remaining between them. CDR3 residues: CASSLDDPKNPYEQYF. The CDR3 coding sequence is TGTGCCAGCAGCTTAGATGACCCGAAGAATCCCTACGAGCAGTACTTC.

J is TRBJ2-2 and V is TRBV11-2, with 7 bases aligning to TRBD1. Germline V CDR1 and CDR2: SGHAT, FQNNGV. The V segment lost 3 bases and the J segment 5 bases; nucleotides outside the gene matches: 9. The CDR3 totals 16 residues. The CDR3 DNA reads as TGTGCCAGCAGCTTGAAAACAGGGGAGCGGACCGGGGAGCTGTTTTTT. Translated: CASSLKTGERTGELFF.

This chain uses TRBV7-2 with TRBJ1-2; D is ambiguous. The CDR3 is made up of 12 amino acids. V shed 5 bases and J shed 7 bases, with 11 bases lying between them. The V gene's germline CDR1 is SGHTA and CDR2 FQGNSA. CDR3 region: CASSTRMGGYTF. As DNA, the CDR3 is TGTGCCAGCAGCACCAGAATGGGTGGCTACACCTTC.

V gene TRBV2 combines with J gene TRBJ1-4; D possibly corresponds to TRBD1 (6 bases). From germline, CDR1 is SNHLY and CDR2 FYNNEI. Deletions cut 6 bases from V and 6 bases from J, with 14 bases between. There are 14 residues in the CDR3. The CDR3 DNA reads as TGTGCCAGCAGGACCAGGGGACTCGATGAAAAACTGTTTTTT. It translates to CASRTRGLDEKLFF.

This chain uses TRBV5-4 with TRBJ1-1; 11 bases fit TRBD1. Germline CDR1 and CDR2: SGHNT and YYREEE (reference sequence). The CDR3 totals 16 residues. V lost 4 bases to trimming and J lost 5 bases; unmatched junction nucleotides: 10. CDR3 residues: CASSRGQGAIGTEAFF. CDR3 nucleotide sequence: TGTGCCAGCAGCCGCGGACAGGGGGCAATTGGAACTGAAGCTTTCTTT.

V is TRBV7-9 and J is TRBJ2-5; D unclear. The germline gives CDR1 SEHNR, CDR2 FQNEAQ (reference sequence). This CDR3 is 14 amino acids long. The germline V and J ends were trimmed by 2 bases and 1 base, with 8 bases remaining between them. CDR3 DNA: TGTGCCAGCAGCTTACAGGATTCCCAAGAGACCCAGTACTTC. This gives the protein CASSLQDSQETQYF.

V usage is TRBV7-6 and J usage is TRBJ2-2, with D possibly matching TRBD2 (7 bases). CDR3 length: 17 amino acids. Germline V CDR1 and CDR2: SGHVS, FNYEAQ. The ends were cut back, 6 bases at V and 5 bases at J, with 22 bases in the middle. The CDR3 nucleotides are TGTGCCAGCAGTTCTGCTACCCTAGCGGACAGAACCGGGGAGCTGTTTTTT. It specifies CASSSATLADRTGELFF.

The CDR3 protein is CASTPGLAGGGYEQYF. In DNA, the CDR3 is TGTGCCAGTACCCCGGGACTAGCGGGAGGGGGGTACGAGCAGTACTTC. The chain is built from TRBV19 and TRBJ2-7, with 16 bases lining up with TRBD2. The V gene end was trimmed by 7 bases and the J gene end by 4 bases; junction bases not matched to a gene: 7. From germline, CDR1 is LNHDA and CDR2 SQIVND (reference sequence). The CDR3 is 16 residues long.

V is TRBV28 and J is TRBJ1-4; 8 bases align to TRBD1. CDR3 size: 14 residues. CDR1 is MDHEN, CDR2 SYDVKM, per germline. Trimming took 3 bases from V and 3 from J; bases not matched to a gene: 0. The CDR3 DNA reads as TGTGCCAGCAGTTTGACAGGGGCTAATGAAAAACTGTTTTTT. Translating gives CASSLTGANEKLFF.

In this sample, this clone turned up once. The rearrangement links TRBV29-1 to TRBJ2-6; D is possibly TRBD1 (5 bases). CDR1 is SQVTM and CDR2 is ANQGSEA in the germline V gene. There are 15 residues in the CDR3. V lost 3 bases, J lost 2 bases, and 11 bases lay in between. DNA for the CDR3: TGCAGCGTTGAGTCCACAGGCACTGGGGCCAACGTCCTGACTTTC. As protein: CSVESTGTGANVLTF. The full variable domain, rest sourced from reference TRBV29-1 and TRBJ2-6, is SAVISQKPSRDICQRGTSLTIQCQVDSQVTMMFWYRQQPGQSLTLIATANQGSEATYESGFVIDKFPISRPNLTFSTLTVSNMSPEDSSIYLCSVESTGTGANVLTFGAGSRLTVL.

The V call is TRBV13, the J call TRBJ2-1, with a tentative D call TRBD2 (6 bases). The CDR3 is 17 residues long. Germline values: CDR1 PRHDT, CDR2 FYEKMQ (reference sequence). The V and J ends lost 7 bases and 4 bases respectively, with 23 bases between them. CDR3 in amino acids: CASTIKGQGGGYNEQFF. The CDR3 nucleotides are TGTGCCAGCACCATAAAGGGCCAGGGAGGAGGGTACAATGAGCAGTTCTTC. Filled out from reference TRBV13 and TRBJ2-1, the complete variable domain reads AAGVIQSPRHLIKEKRETATLKCYPIPRHDTVYWYQQGPGQDPQFLISFYEKMQSDKGSIPDRFSAQQFSDYHSELNMSSLELGDSALYFCASTIKGQGGGYNEQFFGPGTRLTVL.

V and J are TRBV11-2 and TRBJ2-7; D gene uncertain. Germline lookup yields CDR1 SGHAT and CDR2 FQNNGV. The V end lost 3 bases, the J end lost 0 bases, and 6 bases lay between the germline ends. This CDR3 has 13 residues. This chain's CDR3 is CASSFGFSYEQYF. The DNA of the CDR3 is TGTGCCAGCAGCTTTGGCTTCTCCTACGAGCAGTACTTC.

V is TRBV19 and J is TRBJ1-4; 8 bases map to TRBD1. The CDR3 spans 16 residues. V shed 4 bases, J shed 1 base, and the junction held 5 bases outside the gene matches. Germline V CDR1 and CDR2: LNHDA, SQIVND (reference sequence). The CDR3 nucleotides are TGTGCCAGTAGTAGCCAGGGGGCAGGAACTAATGAAAAACTGTTTTTT. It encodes CASSSQGAGTNEKLFF.

CDR3 loop: CASSLDRNSYEQYF. The CDR3 coding sequence is TGTGCCAGCTCACTCGACAGGAACTCCTACGAGCAGTACTTC. This chain uses TRBV18 with TRBJ2-7; tentative D call: TRBD1 (6 bases). The CDR3 runs 14 residues. Germline CDR1 KGHSH, CDR2 LQKENI. The V gene lost 4 bases and the J gene lost 0 bases, with 10 bases spanning the gap.

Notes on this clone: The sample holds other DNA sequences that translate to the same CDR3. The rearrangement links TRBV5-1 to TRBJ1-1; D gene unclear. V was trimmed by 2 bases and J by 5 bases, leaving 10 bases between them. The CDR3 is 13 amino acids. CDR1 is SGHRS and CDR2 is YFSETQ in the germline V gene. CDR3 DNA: TGCGCCAGCAGCTTACGGGGAGGGACTGAAGCTTTCTTT. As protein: CASSLRGGTEAFF.